This is a list of T cell receptor beta chains from one sample in a study of blood T cell repertoires in COVID-19. Using immunoSEQ multiplex PCR, the repertoire was profiled, and TCRdb retains in-frame clones only, with some absent. The sample includes about 160,000 clones, 70% to 90% of them seen just once. Specimen: peripheral blood. These receptors originate from a man aged 40-50 years who had recovered from COVID-19. The CDR3 runs from the conserved cysteine through the conserved F or W. Each record gives: V gene, clone size, J gene, D gene, CDR3 protein, CDR3 DNA. The D gene is left open where the match is weak. Clone size, where shown, is once, few, many, or a class for clones that have expanded.

V gene: TRBV19; clone size: -; J gene: TRBJ2-2; D gene: TRBD1; CDR3 protein: CASSRQGVNTGELFF; CDR3 DNA: TGTGCCAGTAGTAGGCAGGGGGTGAACACCGGGGAGCTGTTTTTT
V gene: TRBV6-1; clone size: -; J gene: TRBJ2-5; D gene: TRBD1; CDR3 protein: CASSELRQGETQYF; CDR3 DNA: TGTGCCAGCAGTGAACTCCGACAGGGGGAGACCCAGTACTTC
V gene: TRBV12-5; clone size: -; J gene: TRBJ2-3; D gene: TRBD2; CDR3 protein: CASGPGTSGPTDTQYF; CDR3 DNA: TGTGCTAGTGGACCCGGGACTAGCGGTCCCACAGATACGCAGTATTTT
V gene: TRBV6-1; clone size: -; J gene: TRBJ2-1; D gene: TRBD1; CDR3 protein: CASSEPGTGGNEQFF; CDR3 DNA: TGTGCCAGCAGTGAACCCGGGACAGGGGGCAATGAGCAGTTCTTC
V gene: TRBV5-1; clone size: -; J gene: TRBJ2-2; D gene: -; CDR3 protein: CASRRTDTGELFF; CDR3 DNA: TGCGCCAGCAGACGGACAGACACCGGGGAGCTGTTTTTT
V gene: TRBV2; clone size: once; J gene: TRBJ1-4; D gene: TRBD1; CDR3 protein: CASSPPGQINEKLFF; CDR3 DNA: TGTGCCAGCAGTCCTCCGGGACAGATTAATGAAAAACTGTTTTTT
V gene: TRBV2; clone size: -; J gene: TRBJ1-2; D gene: TRBD1; CDR3 protein: CASSPTGTSGYTF; CDR3 DNA: TGTGCCAGCAGTCCGACAGGGACGAGTGGCTACACCTTC
V gene: TRBV28; clone size: -; J gene: TRBJ2-5; D gene: -; CDR3 protein: CASLRIGAETQYF; CDR3 DNA: TGTGCCAGCTTGAGGATTGGGGCAGAGACCCAGTACTTC
V gene: TRBV21-1; clone size: -; J gene: TRBJ2-3; D gene: -; CDR3 protein: CASSTGPLGGDTQYF; CDR3 DNA: TGTGCCAGCAGCACGGGACCGCTGGGGGGAGATACGCAGTATTTT
V gene: TRBV5-1; clone size: -; J gene: TRBJ1-1; D gene: TRBD1; CDR3 protein: CASSQDRVGENTEAFF; CDR3 DNA: TGCGCCAGCAGCCAGGACAGGGTTGGGGAGAACACTGAAGCTTTCTTT
V gene: TRBV7-9; clone size: -; J gene: TRBJ2-4; D gene: TRBD1; CDR3 protein: CASSPETGENIQYF; CDR3 DNA: TGTGCCAGCAGCCCTGAAACAGGGGAAAACATTCAGTACTTC
V gene: TRBV6-2/TRBV6-3; clone size: once; J gene: TRBJ2-1; D gene: TRBD2; CDR3 protein: CASSSAGDNEQFF; CDR3 DNA: TGTGCCAGCAGTTCAGCGGGGGATAATGAGCAGTTCTTC
V gene: TRBV9; clone size: once; J gene: TRBJ2-3; D gene: -; CDR3 protein: CASSTEGPDTQYF; CDR3 DNA: TGTGCCAGCAGCACCGAGGGTCCCGATACGCAGTATTTT
V gene: TRBV5-4; clone size: -; J gene: TRBJ1-1; D gene: -; CDR3 protein: CASSRLANTEAFF; CDR3 DNA: TGTGCCAGCAGCAGACTAGCGAACACTGAAGCTTTCTTT
V gene: TRBV5-1; clone size: few; J gene: TRBJ2-3; D gene: TRBD2; CDR3 protein: CASSPGTSESTDTQYF; CDR3 DNA: TGCGCCAGCAGCCCCGGGACTAGCGAGAGCACAGATACGCAGTATTTT
V gene: TRBV21-1; clone size: -; J gene: TRBJ2-3; D gene: -; CDR3 protein: CATVAGGPSTDTQYF; CDR3 DNA: TGTGCCACCGTCGCGGGAGGCCCCAGCACAGATACGCAGTATTTT
V gene: TRBV11-3; clone size: -; J gene: TRBJ1-2; D gene: -; CDR3 protein: CASSFSGARDYGYTF; CDR3 DNA: TGTGCCAGCAGCTTCTCAGGGGCTAGGGACTATGGCTACACCTTC
V gene: TRBV6-1; clone size: -; J gene: TRBJ2-7; D gene: -; CDR3 protein: CASSVNWGEGVGEQYF; CDR3 DNA: TGTGCCAGCAGTGTTAATTGGGGTGAGGGCGTTGGCGAGCAGTACTTC
V gene: TRBV7-3; clone size: -; J gene: TRBJ2-7; D gene: TRBD2; CDR3 protein: CASSLFSGGSYEQYF; CDR3 DNA: TGTGCCAGCAGCTTATTCAGCGGGGGCTCCTACGAGCAGTACTTC
V gene: TRBV6-2/TRBV6-3; clone size: many; J gene: TRBJ2-1; D gene: TRBD2; CDR3 protein: CASSYITSGIYNEQFF; CDR3 DNA: TGTGCCAGCAGTTATATTACTAGCGGGATCTACAATGAGCAGTTCTTC
V gene: TRBV3-1/TRBV3-2; clone size: -; J gene: TRBJ1-2; D gene: -; CDR3 protein: CASSQEGVGYTF; CDR3 DNA: TGTGCCAGCAGCCAAGAAGGGGTAGGCTACACCTTC
V gene: TRBV11-2; clone size: -; J gene: TRBJ1-3; D gene: TRBD1; CDR3 protein: CASSSYRGASGNTIYF; CDR3 DNA: TGTGCCAGCAGCTCCTACAGGGGCGCCTCCGGAAACACCATATATTTT
V gene: TRBV10-3; clone size: -; J gene: TRBJ2-2; D gene: TRBD1; CDR3 protein: CAISVGTGNPGELFF; CDR3 DNA: TGTGCCATCAGTGTCGGGACAGGGAACCCCGGGGAGCTGTTTTTT
V gene: TRBV6-1; clone size: few; J gene: TRBJ2-7; D gene: -; CDR3 protein: CASSELAEQYF; CDR3 DNA: TGTGCCAGCAGTGAACTAGCCGAGCAGTACTTC
V gene: TRBV29-1; clone size: -; J gene: TRBJ1-2; D gene: TRBD1; CDR3 protein: CSVGDRILYGYTF; CDR3 DNA: TGCAGCGTTGGGGACAGGATTCTCTATGGCTACACCTTC
V gene: TRBV11-2; clone size: -; J gene: TRBJ2-7; D gene: -; CDR3 protein: CASSLDGSSYEQYF; CDR3 DNA: TGTGCCAGCAGCTTAGACGGGAGCTCCTACGAGCAGTACTTC
V gene: TRBV6-5; clone size: once; J gene: TRBJ2-1; D gene: -; CDR3 protein: CASRGAGDYNEQFF; CDR3 DNA: TGTGCCAGCAGGGGGGCAGGGGACTACAATGAGCAGTTCTTC
V gene: TRBV19; clone size: -; J gene: TRBJ2-7; D gene: TRBD1; CDR3 protein: CASSQGQGFYEQYF; CDR3 DNA: TGTGCCAGTAGTCAAGGACAGGGATTCTACGAGCAGTACTTC